In this sample, the clone carrying this T cell receptor (beta chain) turned up a few times. This entry is derived from a study of T cells in Graves' hyperthyroidism and ophthalmopathy. With 2 bases clipped from V and 4 bases from J, the junction kept 4 bases outside the gene matches. Germline values: CDR1 MNHEY, CDR2 SVGAGI. This CDR3 is built from 15 residues. The source of the PBMCs was around 9 ml of fresh peripheral blood. Regions amplified from RNA transcripts were the TCR beta CDR3 regions. The TCR CDR3 first-round RT-PCR relied on the HTBI primer set. TCRdb analysed the multiplex PCR reads with MiXCR anew, one entry per CDR3 protein. The sample records 600,000 to 650,000 distinct CDR3 sequences, around 15% being singletons.

The sequencing input was blood. V and J are TRBV6-5 and TRBJ2-2; 7 nucleotides agree with TRBD1. This receptor was taken from a woman aged 25 to 39 with Graves' hyperthyroidism. The CDR3 sequence: CASSYTGQTTGELFF. The DNA of the CDR3 is TGTGCCAGCAGTTACACGGGACAGACCACCGGGGAGCTGTTTTTT.